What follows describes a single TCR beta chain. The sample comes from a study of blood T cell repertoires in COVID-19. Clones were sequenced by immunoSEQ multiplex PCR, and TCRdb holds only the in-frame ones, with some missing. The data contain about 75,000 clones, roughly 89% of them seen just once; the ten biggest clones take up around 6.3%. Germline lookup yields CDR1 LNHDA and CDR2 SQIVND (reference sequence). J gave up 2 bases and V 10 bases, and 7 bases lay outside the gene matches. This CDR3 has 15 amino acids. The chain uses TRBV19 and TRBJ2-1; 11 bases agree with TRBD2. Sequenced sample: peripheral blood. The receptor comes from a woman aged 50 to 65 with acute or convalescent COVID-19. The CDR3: CATRASGGTYNEQFF. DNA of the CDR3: TGTGCCACAAGGGCTAGCGGGGGGACCTACAATGAGCAGTTCTTC.